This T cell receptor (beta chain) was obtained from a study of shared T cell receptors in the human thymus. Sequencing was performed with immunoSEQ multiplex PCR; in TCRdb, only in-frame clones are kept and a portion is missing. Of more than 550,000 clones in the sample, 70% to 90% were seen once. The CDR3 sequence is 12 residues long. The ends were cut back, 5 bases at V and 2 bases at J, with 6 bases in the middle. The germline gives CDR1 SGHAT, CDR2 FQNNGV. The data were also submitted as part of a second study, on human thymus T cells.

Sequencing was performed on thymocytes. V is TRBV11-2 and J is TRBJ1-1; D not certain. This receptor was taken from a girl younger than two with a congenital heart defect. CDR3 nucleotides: TGTGCCAGCAGCCCCGTTAACACTGAAGCTTTCTTT. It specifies CASSPVNTEAFF.